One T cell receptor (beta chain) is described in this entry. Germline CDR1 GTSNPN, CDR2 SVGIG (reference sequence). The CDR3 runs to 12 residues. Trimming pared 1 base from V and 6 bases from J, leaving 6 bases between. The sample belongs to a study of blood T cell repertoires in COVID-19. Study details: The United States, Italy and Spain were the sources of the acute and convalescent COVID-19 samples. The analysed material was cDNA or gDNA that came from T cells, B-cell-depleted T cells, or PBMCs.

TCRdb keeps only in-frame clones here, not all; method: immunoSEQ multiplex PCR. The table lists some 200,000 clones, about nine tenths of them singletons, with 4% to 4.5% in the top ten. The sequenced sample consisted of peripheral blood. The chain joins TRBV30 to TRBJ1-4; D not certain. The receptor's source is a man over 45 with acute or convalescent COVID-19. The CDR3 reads CAWSAQDEKLFF. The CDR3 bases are TGTGCCTGGAGTGCTCAGGATGAAAAACTGTTTTTT.